These T cell receptor beta chains were read from a single sample in a study of blood T cells in healthy people across ages. Each CDR3 protein gets one entry after TCRdb re-called the 5' RACE reads with MiXCR. The sample consists of approximately 320,000 distinct CDR3 sequences, less than 30% of them appearing once. Material: blood. The receptors come from a woman aged 70-85 years in good health. Both conserved end residues are trimmed from each CDR3.

TRBV4-2	TRBJ2-1	13	ASSPGRGSYNEQF
TRBV30	TRBJ1-2	22	AWSVEVVWLRVYLAQLRVYGYT
TRBV10-3	TRBJ2-5	14	AIREGPSRGKETQY
TRBV12-3/TRBV12-4	TRBJ1-2	10	ASSFGGYGYT
TRBV12-3/TRBV12-4	TRBJ2-5	9	ASSYTGTQY
TRBV4-3	TRBJ2-5	13	ASSQGSAAYNERF
TRBV6-6	TRBJ1-6	11	ASRGDGASPLH
TRBV23-1	TRBJ2-5	16	ASSQLSVGQDFQETQY
TRBV3-1	TRBJ2-1	16	ASSQGASIFSSYNEQF
TRBV29-1	TRBJ1-1	8	SVDQYEAF
TRBV11-3	TRBJ2-7	13	AGSSNRGVLDEQY
TRBV5-5	TRBJ2-7	12	ASSLAGSRPEQY
TRBV28	TRBJ2-5	16	ASSLPGFEDRGQETQY
TRBV5-1	TRBJ2-5	12	ASSLGGIQETQY
TRBV19	TRBJ2-1	12	ASRADPTYNEQF
TRBV2	TRBJ2-1	13	ASSVQSPAYNEQF
TRBV6-6	TRBJ2-5	12	ASSAPGVRETQY
TRBV12-3/TRBV12-4	TRBJ2-5	9	ASSSQAEQY
TRBV6-1	TRBJ2-7	13	ASRGQVGGSYEQY
TRBV18	TRBJ2-5	12	ASSPPEVQETQY
TRBV28	TRBJ2-3	15	ASSSSGLAGRTDTQY
TRBV28	TRBJ2-1	14	ASSSLSSGRAGEQF
TRBV4-3	.	13	ASSQEGGGGNEQF
TRBV3-1	TRBJ2-1	12	ASSRLQGPNEQF
TRBV27	TRBJ1-4	12	ASSFQGVGEKLF
TRBV7-2	TRBJ2-5	12	ASTSVVGEETQY
TRBV11-1	TRBJ2-1	10	ASRIGYNEQF
TRBV29-1	TRBJ2-3	11	SVRTSNTDTQY
TRBV7-2	TRBJ1-3	13	ASSLASGNGNTIY
TRBV28	TRBJ2-7	12	ASSTLTGYHEQY
TRBV28	.	12	ASSFLLAGSEQY
TRBV28	TRBJ1-4	12	ASSSSLGHEKLF
TRBV20-1	TRBJ1-3	11	SAPLQGADTIY
TRBV6-2/TRBV6-3	.	13	ASSYSIGRSNEQF
TRBV7-7	.	11	ASSLVAVETQY
TRBV12-3/TRBV12-4	TRBJ2-3	13	ASSFGPGATDTQY
TRBV7-2	TRBJ2-3	11	ASSAASTDTQY
TRBV18	TRBJ2-5	11	ASSPGGEETQY
TRBV5-6	TRBJ2-3	13	ASSLGQGHTDTQY
TRBV18	TRBJ1-1	11	ASSGREGTEAF
TRBV12-3/TRBV12-4	.	13	ASSFLLADYNEQF
TRBV6-6	TRBJ2-3	13	ASSYLERSTDTQY
TRBV5-1	TRBJ2-1	12	ASSGDSSNNEQF
TRBV6-4	TRBJ1-1	12	AILSGLPPPVAF
TRBV6-2/TRBV6-3	TRBJ2-7	13	ASRNSGRTDYEQY
TRBV12-3/TRBV12-4	TRBJ1-1	14	ASSFETGGGNTEAF